This record concerns one T cell receptor beta chain sequence. Its antigen is not identified. V was shortened by 5 bases and J by 6 bases, with 14 bases between the two germline ends. Germline V gene data show CDR1 as MNHEY and CDR2 as SVGEGT. The CDR3 covers 14 residues. The sample is drawn from a study of T cells after yellow fever vaccination. Broader study findings: There was a possibility that FACS-sorted repertoires contained abundant clonotypes contaminating from the bulk population. The secondary response was weaker, and its peak arrived faster, on day 5 versus 15. The booster response re-showed most primary clones: over 95% CD4, approximately 85% CD8.

TCRdb processed the 5' RACE reads anew with MiXCR; each CDR3 protein has one entry. The table records hundreds of thousands of distinct CDR3 sequences, approximately 13% of them present only once. This TCR came from a young man who received the YFV17D yellow fever vaccine. The sample here was PBMCs, taken on the day of the yellow fever booster vaccination. The chain employs TRBV6-2 or TRBV6-3 and TRBJ1-5, with D maybe TRBD1 (5 bases). CDR3 amino acids: CASSTWGYGQPQHF. DNA for the CDR3: TGTGCCAGCAGTACCTGGGGGTACGGTCAGCCCCAGCATTTT.